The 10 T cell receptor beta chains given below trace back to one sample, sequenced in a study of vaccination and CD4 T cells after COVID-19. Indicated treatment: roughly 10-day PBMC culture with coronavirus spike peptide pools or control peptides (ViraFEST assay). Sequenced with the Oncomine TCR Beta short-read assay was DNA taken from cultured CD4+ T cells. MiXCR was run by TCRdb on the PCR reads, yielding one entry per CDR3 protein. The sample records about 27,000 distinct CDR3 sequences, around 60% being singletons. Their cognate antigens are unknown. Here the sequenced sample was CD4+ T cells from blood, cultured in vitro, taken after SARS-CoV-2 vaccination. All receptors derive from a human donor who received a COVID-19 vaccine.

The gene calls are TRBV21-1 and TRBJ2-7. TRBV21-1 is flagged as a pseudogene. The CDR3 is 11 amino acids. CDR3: CASTETCEQYF. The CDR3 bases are TGTGCCAGCACCGAAACGTGCGAGCAGTACTTC.

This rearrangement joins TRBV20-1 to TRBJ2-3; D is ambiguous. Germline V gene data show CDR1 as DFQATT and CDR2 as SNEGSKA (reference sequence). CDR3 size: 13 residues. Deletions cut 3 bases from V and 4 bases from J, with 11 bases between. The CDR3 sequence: CSASSDPPDTQYF. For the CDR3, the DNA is TGCAGTGCTAGTTCGGACCCGCCAGATACGCAGTATTTT.

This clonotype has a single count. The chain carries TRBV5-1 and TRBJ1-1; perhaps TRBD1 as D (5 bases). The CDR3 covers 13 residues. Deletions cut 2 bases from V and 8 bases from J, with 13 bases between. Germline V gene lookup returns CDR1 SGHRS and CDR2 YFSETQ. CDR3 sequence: CASSLFAGREAFF. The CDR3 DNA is TGCGCCAGCAGCTTATTCGCGGGGCGGGAAGCTTTCTTT.

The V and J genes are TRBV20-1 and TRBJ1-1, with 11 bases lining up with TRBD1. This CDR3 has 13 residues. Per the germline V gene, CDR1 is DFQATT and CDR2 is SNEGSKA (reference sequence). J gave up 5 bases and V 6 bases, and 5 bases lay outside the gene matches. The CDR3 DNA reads TGCAGTGCCCTCGGACAGGGGGCGACTGAAGCTTTCTTT. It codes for CSALGQGATEAFF.

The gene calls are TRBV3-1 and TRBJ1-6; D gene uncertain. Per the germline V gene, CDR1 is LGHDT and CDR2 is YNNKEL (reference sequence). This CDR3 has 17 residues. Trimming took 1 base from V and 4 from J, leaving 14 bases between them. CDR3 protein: CASSQGGGFGYNSPLHF. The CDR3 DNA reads TGTGCCAGCAGCCAAGGGGGAGGGTTCGGGTATAATTCACCCCTCCACTTT.

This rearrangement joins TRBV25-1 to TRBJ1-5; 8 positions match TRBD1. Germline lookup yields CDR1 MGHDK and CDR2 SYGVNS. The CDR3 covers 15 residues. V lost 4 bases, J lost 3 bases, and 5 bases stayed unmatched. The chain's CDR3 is CASSGAGQANQPQHF. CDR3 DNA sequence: TGTGCCAGCAGTGGGGCGGGACAGGCCAATCAGCCCCAGCATTTT.

The CDR3 spells CASSYHPTREGIWELFF. CDR3 DNA sequence: TGTGCCAGCAGTTACCATCCAACTAGAGAGGGGATTTGGGAGCTGTTTTTT. V is TRBV6-5 and J is TRBJ2-2; D possibly matches TRBD1 or TRBD2 (5 bases each). Deletions cut 2 bases from V and 9 bases from J, with 22 bases between. CDR1 and CDR2 from the germline V gene are MNHEY and SVGAGI. The CDR3 has 17 residues.

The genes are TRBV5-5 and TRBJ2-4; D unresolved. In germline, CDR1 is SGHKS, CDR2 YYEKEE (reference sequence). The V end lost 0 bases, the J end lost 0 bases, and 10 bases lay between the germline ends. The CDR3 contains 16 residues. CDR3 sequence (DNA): TGTGCCAGCAGCTTGGGAGGCGACATAGCCAAAAACATTCAGTACTTC. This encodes CASSLGGDIAKNIQYF.

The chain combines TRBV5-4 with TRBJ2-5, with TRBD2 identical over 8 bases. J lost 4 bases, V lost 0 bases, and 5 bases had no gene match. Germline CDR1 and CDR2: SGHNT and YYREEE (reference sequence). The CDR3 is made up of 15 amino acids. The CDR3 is CASSLVSGGTETQYF. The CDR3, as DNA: TGTGCCAGCAGCTTGGTGTCGGGGGGGACAGAGACCCAGTACTTC.

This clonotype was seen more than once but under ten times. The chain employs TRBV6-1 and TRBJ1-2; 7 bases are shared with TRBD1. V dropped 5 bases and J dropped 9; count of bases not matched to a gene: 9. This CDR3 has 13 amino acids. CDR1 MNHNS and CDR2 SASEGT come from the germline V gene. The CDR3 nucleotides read TGTGCCAGCAGTCCCACAGGGGTCTCGCGCTACACCTTC. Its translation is CASSPTGVSRYTF.